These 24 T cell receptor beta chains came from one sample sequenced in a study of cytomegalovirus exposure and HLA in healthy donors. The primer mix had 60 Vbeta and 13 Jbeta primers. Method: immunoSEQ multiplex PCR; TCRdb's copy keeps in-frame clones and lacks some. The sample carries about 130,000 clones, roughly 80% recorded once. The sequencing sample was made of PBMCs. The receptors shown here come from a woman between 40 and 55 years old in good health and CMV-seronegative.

The CDR3 protein is CASSEEKGAGYGYTF. The CDR3, as DNA: TGTGCCAGCAGTGAAGAGAAGGGGGCGGGCTATGGCTACACCTTC. V is TRBV6-1 and J is TRBJ1-2; 7 nucleotides align to TRBD1. Germline-derived CDR1 and CDR2 are MNHNS and SASEGT. The V gene end was trimmed by 1 base and the J gene end by 4 bases; junction bases not matched to a gene: 6. This CDR3 is built from 15 residues.

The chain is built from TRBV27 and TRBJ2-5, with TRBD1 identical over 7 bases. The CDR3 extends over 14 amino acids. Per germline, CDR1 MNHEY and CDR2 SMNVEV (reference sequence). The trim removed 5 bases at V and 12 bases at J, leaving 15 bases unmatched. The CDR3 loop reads CASSAQDRKEREYF. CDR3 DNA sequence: TGTGCCAGCAGTGCCCAGGACAGGAAGGAACGGGAGTACTTC.

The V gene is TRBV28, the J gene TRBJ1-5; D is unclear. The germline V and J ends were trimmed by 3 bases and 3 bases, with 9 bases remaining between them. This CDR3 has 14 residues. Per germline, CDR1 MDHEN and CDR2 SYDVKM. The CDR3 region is CASSFTENNQPQHF. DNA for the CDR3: TGTGCCAGCAGTTTCACAGAAAACAATCAGCCCCAGCATTTT.

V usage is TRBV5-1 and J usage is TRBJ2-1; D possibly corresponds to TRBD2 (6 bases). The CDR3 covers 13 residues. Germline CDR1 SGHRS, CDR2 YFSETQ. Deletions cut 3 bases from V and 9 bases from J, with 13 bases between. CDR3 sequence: CASSSTGTFEQFF. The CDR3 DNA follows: TGCGCCAGCAGCTCTACCGGGACTTTTGAGCAGTTCTTC.

CDR3 DNA sequence: TGTGCCACCAGCAGAGGTCTAGCGGCGAACACCGGGGAGCTGTTTTTT. Amino acids: CATSRGLAANTGELFF. The rearrangement uses TRBV15 and TRBJ2-2, with 7 positions matching TRBD2. Germline CDR1 LNHNV, CDR2 YYDKDF (reference sequence). J gave up 0 bases and V 1 base, and 2 bases lay outside the gene matches. The CDR3 contains 16 residues.

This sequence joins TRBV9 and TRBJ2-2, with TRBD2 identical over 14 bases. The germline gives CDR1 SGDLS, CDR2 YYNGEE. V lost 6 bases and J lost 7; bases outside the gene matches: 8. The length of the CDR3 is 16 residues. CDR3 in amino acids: CASNPGLAGVGGELFF. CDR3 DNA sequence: TGTGCCAGCAACCCGGGACTAGCGGGAGTGGGCGGGGAGCTGTTTTTT. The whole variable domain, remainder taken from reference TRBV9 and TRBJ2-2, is DSGVTQTPKHLITATGQRVTLRCSPRSGDLSVYWYQQSLDQGLQFLIQYYNGEERAKGNILERFSAQQFPDLHSELNLSSLELGDSALYFCASNPGLAGVGGELFFGEGSRLTVL.

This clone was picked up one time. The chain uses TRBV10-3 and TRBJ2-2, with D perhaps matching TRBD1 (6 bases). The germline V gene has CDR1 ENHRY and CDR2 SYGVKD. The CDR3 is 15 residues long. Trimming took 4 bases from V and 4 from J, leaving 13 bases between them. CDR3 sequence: CAISAGTRGTGELFF. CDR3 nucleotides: TGTGCCATCAGTGCAGGGACAAGGGGCACCGGGGAGCTGTTTTTT.

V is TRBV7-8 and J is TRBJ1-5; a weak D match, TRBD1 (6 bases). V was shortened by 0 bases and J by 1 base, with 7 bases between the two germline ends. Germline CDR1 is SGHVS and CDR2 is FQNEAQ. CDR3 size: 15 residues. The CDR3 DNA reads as TGTGCCAGCAGCTTAGCGGGGGCGAGCAATCAGCCCCAGCATTTT. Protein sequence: CASSLAGASNQPQHF.

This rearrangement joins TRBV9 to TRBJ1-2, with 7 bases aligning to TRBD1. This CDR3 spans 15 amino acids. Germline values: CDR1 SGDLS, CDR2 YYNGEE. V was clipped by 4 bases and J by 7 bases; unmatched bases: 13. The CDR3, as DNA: TGTGCCAGCAGCTCCCGACAGGGAACACCGTTTGGCTACACCTTC. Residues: CASSSRQGTPFGYTF.

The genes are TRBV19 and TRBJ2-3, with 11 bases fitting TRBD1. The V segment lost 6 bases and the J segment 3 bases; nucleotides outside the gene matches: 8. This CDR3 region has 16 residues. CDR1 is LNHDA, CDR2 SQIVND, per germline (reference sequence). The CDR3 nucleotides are TGTGCCAGTAGCGGGGACAGGGGGTTCCGTACAGATACGCAGTATTTT. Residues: CASSGDRGFRTDTQYF.

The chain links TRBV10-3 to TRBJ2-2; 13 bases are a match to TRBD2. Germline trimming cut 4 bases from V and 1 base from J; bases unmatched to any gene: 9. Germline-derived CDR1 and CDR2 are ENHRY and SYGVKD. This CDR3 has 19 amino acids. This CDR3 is CAISALPGTSGMNTGELFF. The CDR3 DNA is TGTGCCATCAGTGCACTTCCCGGGACTAGCGGGATGAACACCGGGGAGCTGTTTTTT.

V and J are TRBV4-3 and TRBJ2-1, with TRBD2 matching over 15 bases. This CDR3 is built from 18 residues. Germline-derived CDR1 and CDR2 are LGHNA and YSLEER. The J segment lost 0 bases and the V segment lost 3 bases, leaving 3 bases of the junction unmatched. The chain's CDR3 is CASSQGLAGGASYNEQFF. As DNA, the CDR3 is TGCGCCAGCAGCCAGGGACTAGCGGGAGGAGCCTCCTACAATGAGCAGTTCTTC.

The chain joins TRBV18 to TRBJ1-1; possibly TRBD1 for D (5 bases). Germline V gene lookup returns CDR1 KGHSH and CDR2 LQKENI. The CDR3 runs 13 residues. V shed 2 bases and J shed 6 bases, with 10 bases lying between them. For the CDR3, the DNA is TGTGCCAGCTCACCAGGGGCCAGGGCTGAAGCTTTCTTT. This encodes CASSPGARAEAFF.

As DNA, the CDR3 is TGTGCCAGCAGCGTAGACGGCAGGGAGGCGACTGAAGCTTTCTTT. This gives the protein CASSVDGREATEAFF. The rearrangement links TRBV9 to TRBJ1-1; TRBD1 might be the D (5 bases). Germline V gives CDR1 SGDLS, CDR2 YYNGEE. This CDR3 spans 15 amino acids. V was clipped by 0 bases and J by 5 bases, with 14 bases between them.

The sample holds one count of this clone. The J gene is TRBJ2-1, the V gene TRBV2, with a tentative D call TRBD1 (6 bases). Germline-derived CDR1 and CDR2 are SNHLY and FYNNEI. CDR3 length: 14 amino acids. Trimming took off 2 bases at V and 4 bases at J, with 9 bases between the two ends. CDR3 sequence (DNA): TGTGCCAGCAGTGAATTGGGGACATACAATGAGCAGTTCTTC. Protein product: CASSELGTYNEQFF.

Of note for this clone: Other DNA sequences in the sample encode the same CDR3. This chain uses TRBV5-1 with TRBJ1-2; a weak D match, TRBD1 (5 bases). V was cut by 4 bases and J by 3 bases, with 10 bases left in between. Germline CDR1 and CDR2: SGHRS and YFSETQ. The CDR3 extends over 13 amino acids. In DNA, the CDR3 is TGCGCCAGCAGCCCGTCGGGGGACTATGGCTACACCTTC. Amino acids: CASSPSGDYGYTF.

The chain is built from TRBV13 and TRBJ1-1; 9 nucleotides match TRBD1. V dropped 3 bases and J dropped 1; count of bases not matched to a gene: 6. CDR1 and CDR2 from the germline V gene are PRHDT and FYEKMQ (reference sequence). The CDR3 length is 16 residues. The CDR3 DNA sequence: TGTGCCAGCAGCTTTAACAGGGGGCATGGGAACACTGAAGCTTTCTTT. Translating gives CASSFNRGHGNTEAFF.

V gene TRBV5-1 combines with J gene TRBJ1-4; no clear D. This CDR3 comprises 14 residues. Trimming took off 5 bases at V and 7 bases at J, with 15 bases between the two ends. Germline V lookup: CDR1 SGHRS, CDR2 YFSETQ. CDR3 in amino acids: CASRGLPRGEKLFF. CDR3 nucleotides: TGCGCCAGCAGAGGGTTACCTCGGGGTGAAAAACTGTTTTTT.

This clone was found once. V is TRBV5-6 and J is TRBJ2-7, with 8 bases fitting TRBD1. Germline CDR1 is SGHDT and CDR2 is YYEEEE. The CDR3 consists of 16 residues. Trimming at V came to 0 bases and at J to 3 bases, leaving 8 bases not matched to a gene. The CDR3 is CASSLGPGQVYYEQYF. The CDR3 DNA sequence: TGTGCCAGCAGCTTGGGTCCGGGACAGGTTTACTACGAGCAGTACTTC.

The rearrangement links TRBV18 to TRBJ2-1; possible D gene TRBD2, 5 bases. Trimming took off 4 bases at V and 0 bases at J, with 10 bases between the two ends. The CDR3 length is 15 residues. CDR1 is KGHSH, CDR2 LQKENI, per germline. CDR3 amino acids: CASSLRRSSYNEQFF. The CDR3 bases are TGTGCCAGCTCACTCAGGAGGAGCTCCTACAATGAGCAGTTCTTC.

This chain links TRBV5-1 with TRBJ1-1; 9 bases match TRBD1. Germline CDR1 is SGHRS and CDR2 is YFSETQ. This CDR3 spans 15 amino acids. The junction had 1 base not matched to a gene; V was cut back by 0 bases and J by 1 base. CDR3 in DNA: TGCGCCAGCAGCTTGGCGGGACAGGGGAACACTGAAGCTTTCTTT. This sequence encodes CASSLAGQGNTEAFF. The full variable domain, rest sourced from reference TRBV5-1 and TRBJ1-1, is KAGVTQTPRYLIKTRGQQVTLSCSPISGHRSVSWYQQTPGQGLQFLFEYFSETQRNKGNFPGRFSGRQFSNSRSEMNVSTLELGDSALYLCASSLAGQGNTEAFFGQGTRLTVV.

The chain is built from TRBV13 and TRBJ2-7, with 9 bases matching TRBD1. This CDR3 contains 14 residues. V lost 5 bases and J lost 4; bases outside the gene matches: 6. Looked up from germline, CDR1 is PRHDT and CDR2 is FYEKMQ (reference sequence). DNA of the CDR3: TGTGCCAGCAGCCTACAGGGGGCAAGGTACGAGCAGTACTTC. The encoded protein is CASSLQGARYEQYF. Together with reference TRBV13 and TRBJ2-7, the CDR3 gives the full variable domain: AAGVIQSPRHLIKEKRETATLKCYPIPRHDTVYWYQQGPGQDPQFLISFYEKMQSDKGSIPDRFSAQQFSDYHSELNMSSLELGDSALYFCASSLQGARYEQYFGPGTRLTVT.

This chain's CDR3 is CASSLRGAGANVLTF. The CDR3 DNA is TGTGCCAGTAGCCTCAGGGGGGCTGGGGCCAACGTCCTGACTTTC. The chain couples TRBV19 to TRBJ2-6; possibly TRBD1 for D (7 bases). The CDR3 covers 15 residues. Trimming left V 6 bases short and J 2 bases short, with 11 bases between. The germline gives CDR1 LNHDA, CDR2 SQIVND (reference sequence).

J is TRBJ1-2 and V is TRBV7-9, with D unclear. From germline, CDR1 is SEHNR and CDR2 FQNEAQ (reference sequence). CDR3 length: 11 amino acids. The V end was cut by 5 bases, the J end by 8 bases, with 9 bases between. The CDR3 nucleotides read TGTGCCAGCAGCGCAAACAGCGGCTACACCTTC. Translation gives CASSANSGYTF.